Presented here are 17 T cell receptor beta chains from one specimen sequenced in a study of T cells in Graves' hyperthyroidism and ophthalmopathy (dated by TCRdb to between 2017 and 2020). The library was built by means of multiplex PCR. The run used an Illumina HiSeq 2000. TCR beta CDR3 regions were amplified from RNA transcripts. For the first round of RT-PCR on the TCR CDR3, the HTBI primer set was used together with the Qiagen OneStep RT-PCR kit. The raw public data were reprocessed by TCRdb itself: fastp quality trimming at Q25, MiXCR clonotype calling, in-frame beta chains only. Rows are unified per CDR3 protein, each entry keeping the most common DNA and genes. The sample profile shows more than 500,000 distinct CDR3 sequences; about 15% of them were found once. About 31% of the sample is in the top ten clones. The source material was blood. All receptors come from a woman aged 25 to 39 with Graves' ophthalmopathy.

The table lists this clonotype with a few counts. The chain couples TRBV6-2 or TRBV6-3 to TRBJ2-1; TRBD2 agrees at 14 bases. The CDR3 spans 18 residues. The V segment lost 5 bases and the J segment 9 bases; nucleotides outside the gene matches: 15. CDR1 MNHEY and CDR2 SVGEGT come from the germline V gene. The CDR3 DNA is TGTGCCAGCAGTAGTCCCGGGACTAGCGGGAGCGGTAGGGGTGAGCAGTTCTTC. Translating it yields CASSSPGTSGSGRGEQFF.

V usage is TRBV2 and J usage is TRBJ1-6; D remains unclear. From germline, CDR1 is SNHLY and CDR2 FYNNEI. Trimming left V 7 bases short and J 0 bases short, with 7 bases between. CDR3 size: 14 residues. DNA for the CDR3: TGTGCCAGCAAGAGGGACTCCTATAATTCACCCCTCCACTTT. It is translated as CASKRDSYNSPLHF.

A note on this clonotype: Possible read error: a much larger clone is one base away. V usage is TRBV20-1 and J usage is TRBJ2-5; D gene uncertain. Germline assignment: CDR1 DFQATT and CDR2 SNEGSKA (reference sequence). The CDR3 covers 12 residues. The CDR3 loop reads CSYRRSKETQYF. CDR3 DNA sequence: TGCTCCTACCGAAGGAGTAAAGAGACCCAGTACTTC.

Many counts were recorded for this clonotype. This rearrangement joins TRBV7-2 to TRBJ2-1, with TRBD2 matching 14 bases. The CDR3 is made up of 18 amino acids. V shed 1 base, J shed 5 bases, and the junction held 7 bases outside the gene matches. Germline V gene sequence: CDR1 SGHTA, CDR2 FQGNSA. In DNA, the CDR3 is TGTGCCAGCAGCTTAGAGACTAGCGGGAGGGATAGAAACAATGAGCAGTTCTTC. It translates to CASSLETSGRDRNNEQFF.

In this sample, this clonotype turned up many times. The chain recombines TRBV24-1 with TRBJ1-1, with 7 bases matching TRBD1. Trimming cost V 9 bases and J 1 base; bases outside gene matches: 10. CDR3 length: 15 amino acids. Germline values: CDR1 KGHDR, CDR2 SFDVKD. CDR3 sequence (DNA): TGTGCCACCCCCCACGACCGGACAGGGAACACTGAAGCTTTCTTT. As protein: CATPHDRTGNTEAFF.

The chain has TRBV18 and TRBJ2-1; the match to TRBD2 covers 11 bases. V gave up 6 bases and J gave up 10 bases; unmatched junction bases: 2. CDR1 KGHSH and CDR2 LQKENI come from the germline V gene. The CDR3 totals 12 residues. The CDR3, as DNA: TGTGCCAGCTCTCCTAGCGGGAGGGAGCAGTTCTTC. Its protein is CASSPSGREQFF.

This clonotype was seen ten or more times. The chain joins TRBV6-1 to TRBJ2-7, with D unclear. Germline values: CDR1 MNHNS, CDR2 SASEGT. V was trimmed by 6 bases and J by 3 bases, leaving 12 bases between them. This CDR3 is built from 13 residues. The CDR3 bases are TGTGCCAGCAGACACACTTATTTCTACGAGCAGTACTTC. Encoded protein: CASRHTYFYEQYF.

The chain recombines TRBV5-1 with TRBJ1-1; D is possibly TRBD1 (6 bases). The V gene's germline CDR1 is SGHRS and CDR2 YFSETQ. The CDR3 runs to 14 residues. Trimming left V 0 bases short and J 4 bases short, with 10 bases between. The CDR3 loop reads CASSLEQGGTEAFF. As DNA, the CDR3 is TGCGCCAGCAGCTTGGAACAGGGAGGCACTGAAGCTTTCTTT.

This clonotype was recorded many times. V gene TRBV28 combines with J gene TRBJ1-2; unclear D gene. Germline assignment: CDR1 MDHEN and CDR2 SYDVKM. The V end lost 2 bases, the J end lost 5 bases, and 9 bases lay between the germline ends. The CDR3 covers 13 residues. The CDR3 protein is CASSLEAEYGYTF. In DNA, the CDR3 is TGTGCCAGCAGTTTAGAGGCAGAGTATGGCTACACCTTC.

This clonotype was counted many times. V usage is TRBV20-1 and J usage is TRBJ1-1; a possible D gene is TRBD1 (5 bases). The ends were cut back, 0 bases at V and 1 base at J, with 15 bases in the middle. There are 16 residues in the CDR3. Germline CDR1 DFQATT, CDR2 SNEGSKA (reference sequence). The CDR3 protein is CSARERQRMTNTEAFF. The CDR3 region has the DNA TGCAGTGCTAGAGAGAGACAGAGAATGACGAACACTGAAGCTTTCTTT.

This clonotype was seen at least ten times. The chain recombines TRBV6-4 with TRBJ2-2, with no clear D. The CDR3 has 15 amino acids. Germline V gene data show CDR1 as MRHNA and CDR2 as SNTAGT. The V and J ends lost 3 bases and 0 bases respectively, with 8 bases between them. The CDR3 region has the DNA TGTGCCAGCAGTGAAGAACCGTCGAACACCGGGGAGCTGTTTTTT. Encoded protein: CASSEEPSNTGELFF.

The chain combines TRBV10-2 with TRBJ1-3, with D tentatively TRBD1 (5 bases). This CDR3 is 14 amino acids long. CDR1 is WSHSY, CDR2 SAAADI, per germline. V shed 6 bases and J shed 0 bases, with 9 bases lying between them. Here the CDR3 DNA reads TGCGCCAGCAGGGGGGACGGCTCTGGAAACACCATATATTTT. Protein product: CASRGDGSGNTIYF.

This clonotype was detected many times. V and J are TRBV2 and TRBJ1-2, with a possible D match to TRBD1 (6 bases). Germline V gene data show CDR1 as SNHLY and CDR2 as FYNNEI. Trimming left V 8 bases short and J 3 bases short, with 7 bases between. The CDR3 sequence is 11 residues long. CDR3: CASQGYYGYTF. CDR3 sequence (DNA): TGTGCCAGCCAGGGGTACTATGGCTACACCTTC.

The chain has TRBV5-1 and TRBJ2-4; 7 nucleotides align to TRBD2. Germline V gene data show CDR1 as SGHRS and CDR2 as YFSETQ. Trimming at V came to 2 bases and at J to 7 bases, leaving 6 bases not matched to a gene. CDR3 length equals 14 residues. The CDR3 loop reads CASSFSLADNIQYF. CDR3 coding DNA: TGCGCCAGCAGCTTCAGCCTAGCGGATAACATTCAGTACTTC.

Ten or more counts support this clonotype. The chain combines TRBV5-1 with TRBJ2-3; the match to TRBD1 covers 8 bases. Germline values: CDR1 SGHRS, CDR2 YFSETQ. CDR3 length equals 16 residues. With V trimmed by 0 bases and J by 4 bases, 7 bases remained unmatched. As DNA, the CDR3 is TGCGCCAGCAGCTTGGCCAGGCAGGGGGCCGCAGATACGCAGTATTTT. Protein: CASSLARQGAADTQYF.

This clonotype was recorded many times. V is TRBV12-3 or TRBV12-4 and J is TRBJ2-1, with 8 bases identical to TRBD1. The V segment lost 6 bases and the J segment 9 bases; nucleotides outside the gene matches: 10. This CDR3 is 14 amino acids long. The DNA for the CDR3 is TGTGCCAGCAGAACGAGGACAGGGTTTACTGAGCAGTTCTTC. The encoded protein is CASRTRTGFTEQFF.

This clonotype was picked up a small number of times. The chain uses TRBV7-9 and TRBJ2-1; tentatively, D is TRBD2 (5 bases). Germline-derived CDR1 and CDR2 are SEHNR and FQNEAQ (reference sequence). V was trimmed by 5 bases and J by 10 bases, leaving 21 bases between them. This CDR3 spans 15 amino acids. In nucleotides, the CDR3 is TGTGCCAGCAGCCCCGCCATGGGAGCCAGAGAAGAGCAGTTCTTC. This gives the protein CASSPAMGAREEQFF.